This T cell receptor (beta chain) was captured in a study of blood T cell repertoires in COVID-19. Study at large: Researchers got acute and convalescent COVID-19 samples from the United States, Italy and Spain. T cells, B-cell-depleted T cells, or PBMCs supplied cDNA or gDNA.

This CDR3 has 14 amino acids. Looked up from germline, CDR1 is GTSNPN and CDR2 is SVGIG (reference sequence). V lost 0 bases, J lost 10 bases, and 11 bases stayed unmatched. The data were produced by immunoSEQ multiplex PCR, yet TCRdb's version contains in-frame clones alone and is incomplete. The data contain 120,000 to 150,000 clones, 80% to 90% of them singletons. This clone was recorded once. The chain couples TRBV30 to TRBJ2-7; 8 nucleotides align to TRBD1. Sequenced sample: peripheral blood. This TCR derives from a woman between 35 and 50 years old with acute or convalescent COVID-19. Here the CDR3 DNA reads TGTGCCTGGAGTGTATTACAGGGGGTCCCTCAACAGTACTTC. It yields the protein CAWSVLQGVPQQYF.